This T cell receptor beta chain emerged from a study of immune heterogeneity within non-small cell lung tumors. Across the study: Tumors were classified as 4 squamous cell carcinomas, 10 non-squamous carcinomas and 1 not otherwise specified.

This clonotype was counted at least ten times. Its target is unknown. Multiplex PCR relied on 32 V and 13 J primers to amplify TCR beta CDR3. One entry per CDR3 protein results from TCRdb running MiXCR on the multiplex PCR reads. The sample holds 20,000 or so distinct CDR3 sequences, 27% seen once. Trimming cost V 5 bases and J 8 bases; bases outside gene matches: 4. The CDR3 consists of 14 residues. Germline V gene data show CDR1 as SGHNT and CDR2 as YENEEA. Bulk tumor genomic DNA, 600 ng per sample, was used as template. Taken during surgery, several biopsies per primary tumor were spaced as far apart as possible within the tumor mass. With untreated, newly diagnosed non-small cell lung cancer, the patients went on to undergo curative surgery. Donation came from patients with newly diagnosed non-small cell lung cancer who were having surgery with curative intent. Study-level points and caveats: Significant yet moderate, the positive correlation between local T-cell clonality and local tumor mutational burden reached an R of about 0.3. There were identical dominant CDR3 beta clonotypes recurring across tumor sites within a patient, together with site-unique high-frequency clones.

V gene TRBV11-3 combines with J gene TRBJ1-6; 9 bases fit TRBD1. This sequence originates from a man aged 40-49 years with non-small cell lung cancer. Sequenced sample: lung tumor tissue. CDR3 amino acids: CASSKGTGYSPLHF. The CDR3 DNA reads as TGTGCCAGCAGCAAGGGGACAGGGTATTCACCCCTCCACTTT. The full variable domain, rest sourced from reference TRBV11-3 and TRBJ1-6, is EAGVVQSPRYKIIEKKQPVAFWCNPISGHNTLYWYLQNLGQGPELLIRYENEEAVDDSQLPKDRFSAERLKGVDSTLKIQPAELGDSAVYLCASSKGTGYSPLHFGNGTRLTVT.